This entry lists 22 T cell receptor beta chains sequenced from one sample in a study of graft-versus-host responses after intestinal transplantation. The table came from immunoSEQ multiplex PCR; TCRdb's copy has only in-frame clones and leaves some out. The table records about 71,000 clones, 94% of them present only once. Their recognized antigens are unknown. The sample in question was unstimulated CD8+ T cells sorted from spleen or lymph node cells, obtained before intestinal transplant. The receptors were gathered from a human donor who received an intestinal transplant.

The rearrangement links TRBV4-1 to TRBJ1-5; 9 bases fit TRBD1. CDR1 is MGHRA, CDR2 YSYEKL, per germline. Unmatched junction bases numbered 5, after V lost 1 base and J lost 4 bases. This CDR3 comprises 16 residues. The CDR3, as DNA: TGCGCCAGCAGCCAAGCCTGGGACAGGGATAATCAGCCCCAGCATTTT. Its translation: CASSQAWDRDNQPQHF.

The genes are TRBV4-1 and TRBJ2-7; D remains ambiguous. The CDR3 covers 15 residues. With 6 bases removed from V and 0 bases from J, the gap between germline ends came to 15 bases. Germline V gene sequence: CDR1 MGHRA, CDR2 YSYEKL. The CDR3 DNA reads TGCGCCAGCAGTATTATCTACTCTAGCTCCTACGAGCAGTACTTC. This gives the protein CASSIIYSSSYEQYF.

The V and J genes are TRBV5-6 and TRBJ1-4; 10 nucleotides line up with TRBD1. Germline assignment: CDR1 SGHDT and CDR2 YYEEEE. J gave up 7 bases and V 3 bases, and 9 bases lay outside the gene matches. The CDR3 runs 16 residues. The CDR3 DNA follows: TGTGCCAGCAGCTCACACGACAGGGGGCGCGGTGAAAAACTGTTTTTT. Its translation: CASSSHDRGRGEKLFF.

The J gene is TRBJ1-1, the V gene TRBV5-4; 10 bases agree with TRBD1. The CDR3 is made up of 16 amino acids. Trimming at V came to 3 bases and at J to 0 bases, leaving 5 bases not matched to a gene. From germline, CDR1 is SGHNT and CDR2 YYREEE (reference sequence). DNA of the CDR3: TGTGCCAGCAGCTACCTAGGACAGGGGGTGAACACTGAAGCTTTCTTT. Residues: CASSYLGQGVNTEAFF.

This chain links TRBV28 with TRBJ2-1; D ambiguous. Looked up from germline, CDR1 is MDHEN and CDR2 is SYDVKM. The V end lost 7 bases, the J end lost 0 bases, and 10 bases lay between the germline ends. The CDR3 has 14 residues. This chain's CDR3 is CASTRGDSYNEQFF. The CDR3 nucleotides are TGTGCCAGCACTCGTGGGGACTCCTACAATGAGCAGTTCTTC.

V usage is TRBV5-4 and J usage is TRBJ2-7; 9 bases fit TRBD2. The CDR3 consists of 15 residues. The germline gives CDR1 SGHNT, CDR2 YYREEE (reference sequence). The junction had 7 bases not matched to a gene; V was cut back by 4 bases and J by 2 bases. The CDR3 DNA follows: TGTGCCAGCAGCACGGCACTAGCGGGCCCCTACGAGCAGTACTTC. It is translated as CASSTALAGPYEQYF.

This clone was counted only a few times. The CDR3 nucleotides are TGTGCCAGTAGTATAGGGGTGTTCACTGAAGCTTTCTTT. Its translation: CASSIGVFTEAFF. The V gene is TRBV19, the J gene TRBJ1-1; D remains ambiguous. The germline V gene encodes CDR1 LNHDA and CDR2 SQIVND (reference sequence). V lost 1 base and J lost 4, with 7 bases in between. CDR3 length: 13 amino acids.

The genes are TRBV29-1 and TRBJ2-1; 9 bases are a match to TRBD2. The CDR3 is made up of 15 amino acids. V shed 3 bases and J 2 bases; nucleotides not matched to a gene: 5. Germline assignment: CDR1 SQVTM and CDR2 ANQGSEA. The CDR3 sequence: CSVEASGEAYNEQFF. The CDR3 DNA reads TGCAGCGTTGAGGCTAGCGGGGAAGCCTACAATGAGCAGTTCTTC.

J is TRBJ2-1 and V is TRBV4-1; D tentatively reads TRBD1 or TRBD2 (6 bases each). This CDR3 has 17 residues. The germline V gene has CDR1 MGHRA and CDR2 YSYEKL. V was shortened by 5 bases and J by 0 bases, with 17 bases between the two germline ends. The CDR3 sequence is CASSAGLGGHSYNEQFF. DNA for the CDR3: TGCGCCAGCAGCGCCGGTCTCGGGGGACACTCCTACAATGAGCAGTTCTTC.

The chain employs TRBV19 and TRBJ2-1; D not resolved. Deletions cut 5 bases from V and 7 bases from J, with 6 bases between. From germline, CDR1 is LNHDA and CDR2 SQIVND (reference sequence). This CDR3 contains 11 residues. CDR3 bases: TGTGCCAGTAGTCTCGTAAATGAGCAGTTCTTC. Its protein is CASSLVNEQFF. Full variable domain (missing parts from reference TRBV19 and TRBJ2-1): DGGITQSPKYLFRKEGQNVTLSCEQNLNHDAMYWYRQDPGQGLRLIYYSQIVNDFQKGDIAEGYSVSREKKESFPLTVTSAQKNPTAFYLCASSLVNEQFFGPGTRLTVL.

The V call is TRBV4-1, the J call TRBJ2-3; 11 bases fit TRBD2. J was trimmed by 1 base and V by 4 bases; bases with no gene match: 7. The germline gives CDR1 MGHRA, CDR2 YSYEKL. The CDR3 is made up of 17 amino acids. DNA of the CDR3: TGCGCCAGCAGCCCCTCTTTAGCGGGAGGGGGCACAGATACGCAGTATTTT. The encoded protein is CASSPSLAGGGTDTQYF.

The J gene is TRBJ1-2, the V gene TRBV18, with 9 bases that match TRBD1. The junction had 13 bases not matched to a gene; V was cut back by 3 bases and J by 8 bases. This CDR3 has 16 amino acids. Germline V gives CDR1 KGHSH, CDR2 LQKENI. The CDR3 DNA is TGTGCCAGCTCACCTGCTCCGGGACAGGGAATAGAGGGCTACACCTTC. Protein product: CASSPAPGQGIEGYTF.

The rearrangement links TRBV28 to TRBJ1-3; 9 bases fit TRBD1. CDR1 and CDR2 from the germline V gene are MDHEN and SYDVKM. Unmatched junction bases numbered 3, after V lost 5 bases and J lost 4 bases. The CDR3 is 14 amino acids. CDR3 nucleotide sequence: TGTGCCAGCAGTCGACAGGGGGTAGGAAACACCATATATTTT. Residues: CASSRQGVGNTIYF.

This chain links TRBV6-6 with TRBJ1-2, with 7 nucleotides matching TRBD1. The CDR3 runs 13 residues. V was clipped by 7 bases and J by 3 bases; unmatched bases: 5. CDR1 and CDR2 (germline): MNHNY, SVGAGI (reference sequence). This CDR3 is CASTPGTDYGYTF. The CDR3 nucleotides are TGTGCCAGCACCCCCGGGACAGACTATGGCTACACCTTC.

The chain recombines TRBV29-1 with TRBJ2-1; TRBD2 matches 8 bases. The CDR3 contains 18 residues. The V gene's germline CDR1 is SQVTM and CDR2 ANQGSEA. V lost 1 base and J lost 4; bases outside the gene matches: 15. For the CDR3, the DNA is TGCAGCGTTGAAGGCGGCGGCGGGAGGAGTGTGGGATACAATGAGCAGTTCTTC. Amino acid sequence: CSVEGGGGRSVGYNEQFF.

The V gene is TRBV15, the J gene TRBJ1-5, with a tentative D call TRBD1 (5 bases). The CDR3 runs 20 residues. In germline, CDR1 is LNHNV, CDR2 YYDKDF (reference sequence). V lost 0 bases and J 6 bases, leaving 27 bases between the germline ends. CDR3: CATSRDLGRMTTLPFQPQHF. The CDR3 nucleotides are TGTGCCACCAGCAGAGATCTGGGGCGGATGACGACCCTGCCGTTTCAGCCCCAGCATTTT.

The rearrangement uses TRBV5-1 and TRBJ2-1; D not certain. The V gene's germline CDR1 is SGHRS and CDR2 YFSETQ. V gave up 4 bases and J gave up 5 bases, with 10 bases separating them. The CDR3 extends over 13 amino acids. In nucleotides, the CDR3 is TGCGCCAGCAGCCCACCTGGGGACAATGAGCAGTTCTTC. This encodes CASSPPGDNEQFF. The full variable domain, with the rest looked up from reference TRBV5-1 and TRBJ2-1, is KAGVTQTPRYLIKTRGQQVTLSCSPISGHRSVSWYQQTPGQGLQFLFEYFSETQRNKGNFPGRFSGRQFSNSRSEMNVSTLELGDSALYLCASSPPGDNEQFFGPGTRLTVL.

The chain uses TRBV11-2 and TRBJ2-6; tentatively, D is TRBD1 or TRBD2 (5 bases each). V lost 1 base, J lost 4 bases, and 20 bases lay in between. The CDR3 has 19 residues. From germline, CDR1 is SGHAT and CDR2 FQNNGV. CDR3 region: CASSLGDPGEWYGANVLTF. As DNA, the CDR3 is TGTGCCAGCAGCTTAGGGGACCCAGGAGAATGGTACGGGGCCAACGTCCTGACTTTC.

The J gene is TRBJ1-5, the V gene TRBV19; D is uncertain. The V and J ends lost 1 base and 6 bases respectively, with 13 bases between them. Germline CDR1 LNHDA, CDR2 SQIVND (reference sequence). The CDR3 is made up of 15 amino acids. The CDR3 is CASSIAAYASQPQHF. The CDR3 DNA is TGTGCCAGTAGTATAGCTGCCTACGCTAGTCAGCCCCAGCATTTT.

The chain links TRBV15 to TRBJ2-5, with 10 bases that match TRBD2. CDR1 and CDR2 from the germline V gene are LNHNV and YYDKDF (reference sequence). The V and J ends lost 0 bases and 2 bases, in that order; junction bases with no gene match: 9. The CDR3 is 18 amino acids. The CDR3: CATSRDGAGGPNQETQYF. CDR3 DNA: TGTGCCACCAGCAGAGATGGAGCGGGAGGGCCGAATCAAGAGACCCAGTACTTC.

V is TRBV5-1 and J is TRBJ2-7; possibly TRBD2 for D (6 bases). This CDR3 spans 13 amino acids. CDR1 and CDR2 from the germline V gene are SGHRS and YFSETQ. The ends were cut back, 2 bases at V and 1 base at J, with 7 bases in the middle. CDR3: CASSFGGSYEQYF. The CDR3 nucleotides read TGCGCCAGCAGCTTCGGAGGGTCCTACGAGCAGTACTTC.

The chain links TRBV15 to TRBJ1-2; 9 nucleotides line up with TRBD1. The germline gives CDR1 LNHNV, CDR2 YYDKDF (reference sequence). Germline trimming cut 4 bases from V and 4 bases from J; bases unmatched to any gene: 16. The CDR3 covers 18 residues. CDR3 loop: CATSTERRTGVKIYGYTF. CDR3 bases: TGTGCCACCAGCACGGAACGACGGACAGGGGTGAAAATCTATGGCTACACCTTC.